This T cell receptor beta chain was sequenced in a study of shared clonotypes between healthy human individuals. V shed 4 bases, J shed 5 bases, and the junction held 17 bases outside the gene matches. CDR1 is SGDLS and CDR2 is YYNGEE in the germline V gene. CDR3 length: 18 residues. Per sorted-subset replicate PCR, input was 200 to 250 ng DNA, representing tens of thousands of T cell genomes. Repertoires were generated with immunoSEQ multiplex PCR, while TCRdb's copy carries only in-frame clones and drops some. This table holds some 1,600,000 clones, nearly 99% found once. This clonotype was obtained from a man between 25 and 39 years old in good health. What was sequenced was naive CD4+ T cells sorted from blood. Subset described: CD45RA+ positively selected. V is TRBV9 and J is TRBJ2-3; 9 bases are shared with TRBD2. CDR3 residues: CASSLGPGMAGGKDTQYF. CDR3 DNA sequence: TGTGCCAGCAGCCTGGGTCCTGGGATGGCGGGAGGGAAAGATACGCAGTATTTT.